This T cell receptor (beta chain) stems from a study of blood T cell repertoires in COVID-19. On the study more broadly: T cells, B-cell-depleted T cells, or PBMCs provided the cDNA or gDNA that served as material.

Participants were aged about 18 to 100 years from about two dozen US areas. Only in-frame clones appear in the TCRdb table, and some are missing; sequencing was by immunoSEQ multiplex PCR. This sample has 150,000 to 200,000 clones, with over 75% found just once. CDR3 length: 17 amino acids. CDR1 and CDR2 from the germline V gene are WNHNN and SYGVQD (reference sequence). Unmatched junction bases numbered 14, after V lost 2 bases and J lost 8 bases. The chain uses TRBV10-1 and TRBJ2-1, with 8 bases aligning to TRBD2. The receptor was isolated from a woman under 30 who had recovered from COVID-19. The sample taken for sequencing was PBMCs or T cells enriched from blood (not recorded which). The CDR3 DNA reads TGCGCCAGCAGTGAGGCGCCTCCCAGCGGGAGTAGGCATGAGCAGTTCTTC. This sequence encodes CASSEAPPSGSRHEQFF.